This T cell receptor beta chain originates from a study of CD8+ T cells in alopecia areata. Treatment of the sample: oral pan-JAK inhibitor, 5-10 mg twice daily. cDNA reverse transcribed from extracted RNA served as the sequencing template. TCRdb's table, derived via immunoSEQ multiplex PCR, lists solely in-frame clones and lacks some. The table has more than 200,000 clones, around two fifths seen once. The CDR3 spans 17 residues. In germline, CDR1 is SQVTM, CDR2 ANQGSEA. Trimming shortened V by 3 bases and J by 6 bases, and 24 bases separated the two germline ends. The gene calls are TRBV29-1 and TRBJ1-3; D not certain. This receptor was taken from a human donor with alopecia areata. Material: CD4+ T cells sorted from blood, obtained around week 36, from a patient treated with tofacitinib. The CDR3 here is CSVDTNPDGGRTNTIYF. CDR3 DNA: TGCAGCGTTGATACCAATCCGGACGGCGGACGGACAAACACCATATATTTT.